This T cell receptor (beta chain) was recovered during a study of memory CD4+ T cells and cytomegalovirus serostatus. On the study more broadly: Of the healthy Belgian adults, 8 to 10 were CMV seropositive and about two dozen seronegative.

How the authors handled the data: After removing out-of-frame reads, 2,204,828 distinct TCRbeta sequences remained. The protocol was immunoSEQ multiplex PCR, while the TCRdb copy is restricted to in-frame clones and leaves out a portion. V, J and clone size are those of that table, while D and trimming were read from the DNA. Of 35,000 to 45,000 clones in the sample, more than 75% were seen once. The sort gate was single viable CD3+CD4+CD8-CD45RO+ cells for memory CD4+ T cells. The CDR3 runs to 14 residues. Germline V lookup: CDR1 SGHTA, CDR2 FQGNSA. Losses at the gene ends were 4 bases for V and 4 bases for J; bases not matched to a gene: 1.

This chain uses TRBV7-2 with TRBJ1-5; 10 bases map to TRBD1. The sequence was collected from an adult in good health and CMV-seronegative. Sequencing was performed on memory CD4+ T cells from blood. The CDR3 loop reads CASSSGQGNQPQHF. Here the CDR3 DNA reads TGTGCCAGCAGCTCGGGACAGGGGAATCAGCCCCAGCATTTT.